Listed here is a single T cell receptor (beta chain). This entry belongs to a study of PD-L1 blockade in urothelial cancer. The time point: pretreatment peripheral blood. This CDR3 region has 16 residues. TCRdb's table, derived via immunoSEQ multiplex PCR, lists solely in-frame clones and lacks some. The table records 70,000 to 85,000 clones, 90% of them present only once. The receptor was isolated from a man aged 65-85 years with urothelial cancer. Sequenced material: PBMCs, taken around atezolizumab (anti-PD-L1) treatment. The chain combines TRBV21-1 with TRBJ2-5; the table's D gene call, TRBD2, was not cross checked with the DNA. TRBV21-1 is flagged as a pseudogene. CDR3 amino acids: CASTQFLTRCEETQYF. CDR3 DNA: TGTGCCAGCACCCAATTCCTAACTAGATGCGAAGAGACCCAGTACTTC.